A selection of T cell receptor beta chains follows, all from one sample in a study of breast tumors, draining lymph nodes, adjacent tissues. Via MiXCR, TCRdb re-called the multiplex PCR reads, giving one row per CDR3 protein. The sample shows more than 50,000 distinct CDR3 sequences, around two fifths of them seen only once. Sequenced input: breast tumor tissue. The receptors were sampled from a female donor with breast cancer. Some clones in this sample may be carry-over from other donors' samples. CDR3s include the opening cysteine and the closing phenylalanine or tryptophan.

TRBJ2-5 TRBV24-1 CATSVLPLRAGAQETQYF
TRBJ2-3 TRBV7-9 CASSTGLAGGTDTQYF
TRBJ2-7 TRBV6-5 CASTQGGLPYEQYF
TRBJ2-2 TRBV11-2 CASSPRLAKGNTGELFF
TRBJ2-7 TRBV7-2 CASSKTPSGRAIEQYF
TRBJ2-5 TRBV7-2 CASSLVHGQRETQYF
TRBJ1-2 TRBV6-5 CASSHSPGTYGYTF
TRBJ1-2 TRBV7-2 CASSFRGGGGWSYGYTF
TRBJ1-2 TRBV5-1 CASSLVGDPGYTF
TRBJ1-2 TRBV3-2 CASSPWYYGYTF
TRBJ2-1 TRBV3-1 CASSKGEQRQFF
TRBJ2-5 TRBV2 CASSGQGASRKQETQYF
TRBJ2-1 TRBV11-2 CASSLEGLGNNEQFF
TRBJ2-2 TRBV30 CACIGGELFF
TRBJ1-1 TRBV7-9 CASSPQANTEAFF
TRBJ1-6 TRBV7-7 CASPSSRDNSPLHF
TRBJ1-2 TRBV5-1 CASKLFPDRVYGYTF
TRBJ2-2 TRBV3-2 CASSLDRLELFF
TRBJ2-3 TRBV20-1 CSASGPLYNEQYF
TRBJ2-2 TRBV5-6 CASSRGTGELLF
TRBJ2-7 TRBV20-1 CSASRTLYEQYF
TRBJ2-2 TRBV12-3/TRBV12-4 CASSRGVGGWDTGELFF
TRBJ2-2 TRBV7-2 CASSLGVSGELFF
TRBJ2-1 TRBV20-1 CSAREPSGRWIDTQFF
TRBJ1-1 TRBV4-1 CASSQGQGQMGAFF
TRBJ2-7 TRBV6-5 CAFSPNPDRSYEQYF
TRBJ2-7 TRBV11-2 CASSQRGRGGTYEQYF
TRBJ1-4 TRBV10-3 CATQLGDRVEIF
TRBJ2-5 TRBV12-3/TRBV12-4 CASSFGEDTLEGTQYF
TRBJ2-1 TRBV6-1 CASNTWTGGNEQFF
TRBJ2-7 TRBV3-1 CASSGRTAYIPYEQYF
TRBJ2-4 TRBV7-3 CASSLDREVRNIQYF
TRBJ2-2 TRBV12-3/TRBV12-4 CASSFWGEGAGELFF
TRBJ2-7 TRBV24-1 CATTTYYEQYF
TRBJ2-5 TRBV7-8 CASSFSVGLKETQYF
TRBJ2-3 TRBV4-2 CASSARRGTDTQYF
TRBJ1-3 TRBV19 CASRRSSGNTIYF
TRBJ2-3 TRBV29-1 CSLAGTGQETQYF
TRBJ1-5 TRBV6-4 CANGNQPQHF
TRBJ1-4 TRBV6-6 CASKRGQANEKLFF
TRBJ2-1 TRBV7-9 CASSFDTSGNNEQLF
TRBJ2-7 TRBV6-2/TRBV6-3 CASSYGQHPRYEQYF
TRBJ2-1 TRBV20-1 CSASREVSYNEQFF
TRBJ2-1 TRBV5-1 CASSLDGGLDEQFF
TRBJ2-7 TRBV20-1 CSAPLGVEQYF
TRBJ1-5 TRBV19 CASSLETGRGQPQHF